The sequence of this T cell receptor beta chain was determined in a study of Ad26.COV2.S vaccination and SARS-CoV-2 variants. Looking at the study overall: Recipients of Ad26.COV2.S got it intramuscularly, once or twice 56 days apart.

In regard to this clone: Its antigen is not known.

Study outcomes and limitations: The breadth of spike-specific CD8+ and CD4+ T cell responses after vaccination was reportedly substantial. An underestimation of total T cell responses may have resulted from the TCR breadth and depth analyses.

Repertoires were generated with immunoSEQ multiplex PCR, while TCRdb's copy carries only in-frame clones and drops some. The repertoire consists of approximately 300,000 clones, with around 84% occurring once and the leading ten covering 1.9%. The CDR3 is 15 amino acids. CDR1 and CDR2 from the germline V gene are LGHNA and YSLEER. Trimming stripped 2 bases from V and 0 bases from J, with 8 bases between. Treatment: some 20 received Ad26.COV2.S at low or high dose, single or two shots; 5 received placebo; per-sample allocation not given. Each sample was drawn 63 days after the first injection (of vaccine or placebo).

The chain joins TRBV4-3 to TRBJ2-1; D unresolved. The receptor comes from a person between 18 and 60 years old who received the Ad26.COV2.S COVID-19 vaccine or a placebo. The sample in question was peripheral blood, obtained in a trial of Ad26.COV2.S vaccine versus placebo. Here the CDR3 reads CASSQSPSSYNEQFF. The CDR3 nucleotides are TGCGCCAGCAGCCAATCTCCAAGCTCCTACAATGAGCAGTTCTTC.